Below are 3 T cell receptor beta chains sequenced from a single sample in a study of blood T cell repertoires in COVID-19. Clones were read by immunoSEQ multiplex PCR, and TCRdb kept only the in-frame ones, dropping some. The sample lists 200,000 to 250,000 clones, 90% to 95% occurring once. Sequencing was carried out using peripheral blood. The receptors stem from a man in his fifties or sixties with COVID-19, enrolled during active disease.

The chain couples TRBV19 to TRBJ1-5, with D unclear. Germline V gene lookup returns CDR1 LNHDA and CDR2 SQIVND (reference sequence). V gave up 4 bases and J gave up 5 bases, with 15 bases separating them. This CDR3 is built from 15 residues. This CDR3 is CASSTEWSRDQPQHF. For the CDR3, the DNA is TGTGCCAGTAGTACTGAGTGGTCACGAGATCAGCCCCAGCATTTT.

This clone was seen once. This chain uses TRBV28 with TRBJ2-7, with 10 bases identical to TRBD2. CDR3 length: 15 amino acids. Germline trimming cut 6 bases from V and 7 bases from J; bases unmatched to any gene: 12. CDR1 is MDHEN, CDR2 SYDVKM, per germline. The CDR3 region is CASRPPAGGGGEQYF. CDR3 in DNA: TGTGCCAGCAGGCCCCCAGCGGGGGGGGGTGGGGAGCAGTACTTC.

The rearrangement links TRBV25-1 to TRBJ1-3, with no clear D. V was cut by 6 bases and J by 0 bases, with 6 bases left in between. The V gene's germline CDR1 is MGHDK and CDR2 SYGVNS. The CDR3 runs 13 residues. This CDR3 is CASRYSSGNTIYF. For the CDR3, the DNA is TGTGCCAGCAGGTATTCCTCTGGAAACACCATATATTTT.